This T cell receptor (beta chain) was obtained from a study of T-cell memory formation after mild COVID-19. Overall study context: Across donors, TCR clusters were largely donor specific.

MiXCR was run by TCRdb on the 5' RACE reads, yielding one entry per CDR3 protein. The sample includes approximately 250,000 distinct CDR3 sequences, 16% of them seen just once. Germline lookup yields CDR1 SGDLS and CDR2 YYNGEE. CDR3 length equals 19 residues. The ends lost 1 base at V and 5 bases at J; junction bases unmatched: 15. This receptor was identified in a man aged 18 to 29 who had mild COVID-19 (a few samples of this study predate the infection). Cell type and time point are not known. This rearrangement joins TRBV9 to TRBJ2-2; 9 bases align to TRBD2. The specimen was PBMCs or a T cell subset sorted from them (not recorded which). CDR3: CASSVTLAGAPIGTGELFF. The CDR3 DNA sequence: TGTGCCAGCAGCGTAACACTAGCGGGCGCTCCTATAGGAACCGGGGAGCTGTTTTTT.